This T cell receptor beta chain was obtained from a study of T cell responses to AZD1222 COVID-19 vaccine. Notes on the study in general: Seropositive status at baseline applied to only a handful of AZD1222 recipients.

The CDR3 loop spans 13 amino acids. Trimming stripped 6 bases from V and 3 bases from J, with 11 bases between. Germline CDR1 MNHEY, CDR2 SMNVEV (reference sequence). Clones were read by immunoSEQ multiplex PCR, and TCRdb kept only the in-frame ones, dropping some. The table includes 40,000 to 50,000 clones, approximately 88% detected once. Note on this clone: Its antigen is unidentified.

This receptor was taken from an adult who received the AZD1222 COVID-19 vaccine. The chain is built from TRBV27 and TRBJ1-1, with D tentatively TRBD1 (5 bases). Specimen: peripheral blood, collected 28 days after the second AZD1222 dose. The CDR3 region is CASSAAGHTEAFF. The CDR3 nucleotides read TGTGCCAGCAGCGCGGCAGGGCACACTGAAGCTTTCTTT.